This TCR beta chain was sequenced for a study of cytomegalovirus exposure and HLA in healthy donors (dated by TCRdb to about 2017). For the wider study: According to an earlier analysis of a few hundred of the donors, 200 million or so T cells yielded roughly 110 million unique TCR beta sequences and 250 to 350 Gb of sequence data. The study aimed to test whether signatures of past pathogen exposure could be identified by cataloging public T cell receptors. The genetic ancestry cluster associated with self-reported Caucasian donors included 81% of the 398 genotyped donors. The study combined high-throughput TCR immunosequencing, statistical association of individual TCRs with disease status, and machine learning to predict cytomegalovirus infection status. Using immunosequencing, the study profiled T cell repertoires from fewer than 850 subjects and related those repertoires to cytomegalovirus serostatus. Every discovery cohort repertoire had been produced on one sequencing platform. Across some 400 genotyped donors of the cohort, an average of approximately 240,000 unique TCR beta nucleotide sequences per donor were sequenced, and about a sixth of those sequences were non-productive. Because of strong linkage in the cohort, 4 to 6 DR-DQ haplotypes were treated as single units for association and clustering. To study patterns of TCR occurrence, a later analysis re-analyzed previously published TCR beta repertoires from just over 650 donors and added high-resolution HLA genotyping. To decide whether each TCR beta V gene segment behaved as functional or pseudogenic, an earlier analysis of some 600 of the donors relied on high-throughput TCR beta sequencing. Rather than drawing on any new phenotypic data, the later analysis identified candidate immune exposures from TCR beta sequences and the way those sequences occurred across donors. Besides the first cohort of more than 650 subjects, a separate validation cohort made up of 90 to 150 different subjects was used. About 320 gigabases of sequencing data and roughly 90 million unique TCR sequences were included in an early release covering about 700 HLA-typed donors. The number of donors typed differed by locus, with about 629-630 for A, B, C, DRB1 and DQB1, roughly 520 for DQA1, 600 to 610 for DPA1, and 450 to 480 for DPB1. Alongside the repertoire data, information on donor age, sex, ethnicity and CMV serostatus was compiled. In a later genetic analysis, genome-wide SNP genotypes for about three fifths of the roughly 670 donors were used, and that subset was treated as a discovery cohort. Class I and class II HLA loci were covered by the typing at four-digit resolution. The full study reports these points: Correlated functional status among segregating V segments might reflect linkage disequilibrium, but an unknown experimental factor could not be ruled out. A further reported finding was that TCR beta sequences accurately predicted the HLA-A and HLA-B alleles for most subjects in the first cohort. Compared with equally common non-associated chains, HLA-associated TCR beta chains in a later analysis were more clonally expanded and had lower generation probabilities. The earlier analysis of 587 of the donors excluded roughly 17 rarely observed V segments, including chromosome 9 orphons, because counts were too low. The cohort was sequenced for TCR beta chains only, and without alpha or paired-chain data the features that could be detected were limited. V-gene and J-gene trimming of TCR beta chains was associated with a missense DCLRE1C variant in a later genetic analysis, and the association was replicated in an independent cohort. In a later analysis, TCR association rates were found to vary across HLA loci, with the most associated TCRs seen for DRB1 alleles and the fewest for HLA-C alleles. Roughly uniform sequencing depth across donors was assumed in presence/absence analyses, although this assumption may not hold. In a later genetic analysis, fewer N-insertions in productive TCRs were reported among donors in an Asian-associated ancestry cluster than the 666-donor mean. In vitro tests confirmed that three of the cytomegalovirus-associated TCR beta chains recognize cytomegalovirus antigens. A later analysis associated approximately 17,000 TCR beta sequences with specific HLA alleles at a false discovery rate of 0.05. Most CMV-associated TCR beta chains appeared to be HLA-restricted in a later analysis, and the HLA associations seemed to be driven largely by CMV exposure. For the cohort, immune exposure information was limited to CMV serostatus. Some IMGT-functional V segments, including TRBV6-2 and TRBV6-3, could not be distinguished by the 87-base-pair reads and were therefore excluded. The authors suggested that the approach could potentially be extended to other disease states and immunological phenotypes. The classifier was reported to diagnose cytomegalovirus status with high specificity and sensitivity in both the original cohort and the validation cohort. In an earlier analysis of roughly 500 of the donors, most TCR beta V segments appeared in productive rearrangements about 90% or about 30% of the time, broadly matching IMGT annotations. A later analysis reported that several top co-occurrence clusters appeared linked to parvovirus B19, influenza, CMV and Epstein-Barr virus. Most TCR sequences were seen in very few donors, while some public TCRs were found in many individuals. A cluster of highly shared sequence variants was judged likely to represent a technical artifact of the sequencing pipeline. The study listed 164 TCR beta chains as associated with cytomegalovirus. Strong co-occurrence of HLA alleles, especially DR and DQ, made assigning TCR associations to individual alleles difficult. Because some donors lacked HLA typing at each locus, the association tests relied only on the typed subset.

The V and J ends are trimmed by 5 bases and 3 bases, leaving 6 bases between them. CDR1 LGHNA and CDR2 YNFKEQ are derived from the germline V gene. The CDR3 numbers 12 residues from cysteine through phenylalanine. The retained sequence is limited to the CDR3, 36 bases, with the frame set at the first base. The cohort comprised 670 or so healthy bone marrow donors. At the time of sampling, all cohort members were nominally healthy, though unrecorded immune exposures were likely present. The donor tested CMV seronegative and was one of the 352 seronegative cohort members. A peripheral blood sample was provided by each donor, and peripheral blood mononuclear cells were used for TCR beta sequencing. The Qiagen DNeasy Blood Extraction Kit was used to extract genomic DNA from the blood cell samples. Concerning this clone: What this receptor recognizes is not known. Within one base of it there is no much larger clone, and no base qualities were kept.

Library method: the immunoSEQ multiplex PCR assay. The multiplex PCR relied on a mix of 60 forward primers for TCR Vbeta segments and 13 reverse primers for TCR Jbeta segments. Amplification of the CDR3 region of rearranged TCR beta genes was performed with a multiplex PCR assay on genomic DNA. The Illumina HiSeq System was used to sequence the amplified TCR beta libraries as 87-base-pair reads. As for how the authors treated the data: Across the 670 or so repertoires, a later analysis counted some 80 million unique TCR beta chains, some 11 million of which were shared by at least two donors. Raw reads were error-corrected and collapsed into unique sequences with a nearest-neighbor algorithm that merged closely related sequences to remove PCR and sequencing errors. CDR3 sequences were aligned to IMGT reference sequences to assign V, D and J gene segments. Each retained sequence needed at least a six-nucleotide match to both a V gene segment and a J gene segment. Rearrangements were called productive when the CDR3 lacked stop codons and stayed in frame with V and J; all others were non-productive. Following IMGT convention, CDR3 was defined as the stretch from the second conserved V-encoded cysteine up to the conserved J-encoded phenylalanine. The earlier analysis of around 640 of the donors excluded sequences that lacked an unambiguous match to a single V gene segment. An earlier analysis of 550 to 650 of the donors classified V segments as functional when productive rearrangements were above 56.7% and as segregating when the standard deviation between donors was above 5%. A statistical classification framework was built for diagnosing cytomegalovirus status from the catalog of TCR beta chain sequences. A later analysis assigned V and J genes by comparing TCR nucleotide sequences with IMGT/GENE-DB human TR gene sequences. In a later analysis, CDR3 sequences and most-parsimonious VDJ recombination scenarios were assigned using the TCRdist pipeline. In a later analysis, every TCR beta chain was defined by the combination of its CDR3 amino acid sequence and its V-gene family, and reads without a unique V-gene family were dropped. As a way to deal with suspected cross-contamination and a sequencing artifact, a later analysis dropped roughly 600 nucleotide sequences that were highly shared and had low generation probability. In a later analysis, a clonal expansion index was calculated for each public chain from normalized within-repertoire ranks of inferred template counts. In a later analysis, generation probabilities were computed using a VDJ recombination model fitted to out-of-frame rearrangements, and the results were checked against IGoR. In a later analysis, TCR-TCR, TCR-HLA and TCR-CMV co-occurrence was scored with hypergeometric tests, and a repertoire-size bias correction was applied to TCR pairs. A later analysis estimated false discovery rates by permuting HLA or CMV assignments 20 times. A later analysis grouped co-occurring TCRs with DBSCAN, adding TCRdist sequence similarity when clustering within HLA-allele-positive subsets. Co-occurrence clustering excluded repertoires with fewer than 30,000 or more than 120,000 public chains, plus five with anomalous nucleotide sharing. TCRdb obtained this table from immuneACCESS and retained in-frame rearrangements with V and J assigned. These tables miss some clones; where compared with another copy, unresolved V genes account for less than half of the shortfall, and the remainder is unexplained. V, J and clone size were drawn from that table, and D and trimming were deduced from the DNA. The sample has 100,000 to 150,000 clones on record, more than 75% of them singletons. The ten most abundant clones make up roughly 1.5% of the sample.

In this chain, TRBV4-2 is recombined with TRBJ2-3; a tentative D call is TRBD1 (5 bases match). This TCR came from a female donor in good health and CMV-seronegative. Sequencing was carried out using PBMCs. In nucleotide form, the sequence is TGTGCCAGCAGCTCAGGGACAGATACGCAGTATTTT. Its protein product is CASSSGTDTQYF.